These T cell receptor beta chains were read from a single sample in a study of blood T cell repertoires in COVID-19. Sequencing was performed with immunoSEQ multiplex PCR; in TCRdb, only in-frame clones are kept and a portion is missing. This sample has roughly 400,000 clones, with around 92% found just once. The sample consisted of PBMCs or T cells enriched from blood (not recorded which). The receptors were gathered from a woman in her 30s who had recovered from COVID-19. The CDR3 runs from the conserved cysteine through the conserved F or W. The D gene is left open where the match is weak. Not all rows give a size; the values are once, few, many and, for expanded clones, a class.

J | size | V | D | DNA | CDR3
TRBJ2-1 | few | TRBV19 | - | TGTGCCAGTAGTATAGTGGCAGAATCCAATGAGCAGTTCTTC | CASSIVAESNEQFF
TRBJ2-5 | - | TRBV18 | - | TGTGCCAGCTCACCACTGAGTAGCTTACAAGAGACCCAGTACTTC | CASSPLSSLQETQYF
TRBJ1-1 | few | TRBV14 | - | TGTGCCAGCAGCCAAGACGGGGGTTGGGCTGAAGCTTTCTTT | CASSQDGGWAEAFF
TRBJ2-5 | - | TRBV7-3 | TRBD2 | TGTGCCAGCAGCTTCCAGGGACTAGCGTCGGAGACCCAGTACTTC | CASSFQGLASETQYF
TRBJ1-1 | - | TRBV3-1/TRBV3-2 | - | TGTGCCAGCAGCCAAGAGCATGGGGGCGTCACTGAAGCTTTCTTT | CASSQEHGGVTEAFF
TRBJ2-1 | once | TRBV9 | - | TGTGCCAGCAGCCTGGACGGGAGCTACCAAGACAATGAGCAGTTCTTC | CASSLDGSYQDNEQFF
TRBJ1-1 | - | TRBV2 | - | TGTGCCAGCAGTTACAGGTCAGGGACTGAAGCTTTCTTT | CASSYRSGTEAFF
TRBJ1-4 | - | TRBV9 | - | TGTGCCAGCAGCGTAGCCGGGACTAATCACGAAAAACTGTTTTTT | CASSVAGTNHEKLFF
TRBJ2-1 | - | TRBV7-9 | TRBD2 | TGTGCCAGCAGGGTAGCGGGAGCCGGAAATGAGCAGTTCTTC | CASRVAGAGNEQFF
TRBJ1-2 | - | TRBV27 | TRBD1 | TGTGCCAGCACCCCGACAGACAGGGATAGTCGTGGCTACACCTTC | CASTPTDRDSRGYTF